Below, 17 T cell receptor beta chains from the same sample are listed, as sequenced in a study of tumor-infiltrating lymphocytes in primary liver carcinoma. Starting material of roughly 0.45 ug total RNA yielded TCR beta cDNA via a constant-region primer. Slightly modified ARM-PCR with three nested multiplex PCR rounds yielded TCR beta libraries. With TRBV1-TRBV30 forward primers and a C-beta reverse primer, the first two PCR rounds were run for approximately 10 cycles each. From the multiplex PCR reads, TCRdb called clonotypes with MiXCR, one entry per CDR3 protein. The sample carries more than 50,000 distinct CDR3 sequences, 70% to 80% recorded once. The approximately 17-32 mg bulk tissue piece was not sorted before simultaneous RNA and DNA extraction. The sample was liver tumor tissue from sampling region 2. Subset: tumor region T2, inferior pole. These receptor sequences come from a man between 40 and 49 years old with primary liver carcinoma and hepatitis B virus infection.

The chain recombines TRBV28 with TRBJ2-3, with D tentatively TRBD1 or TRBD2 (6 bases each). Germline CDR1 MDHEN, CDR2 SYDVKM. The CDR3 has 14 amino acids. Deletions cut 10 bases from V and 6 bases from J, with 20 bases between. The CDR3 DNA is TGTGCCATCAGGGGACTGGGGGTTATGGATACGCAGTATTTT. It encodes CAIRGLGVMDTQYF.

This sequence joins TRBV11-2 and TRBJ2-1, with 8 bases fitting TRBD2. This CDR3 is 18 amino acids long. Germline V gene lookup returns CDR1 SGHAT and CDR2 FQNNGV. With 9 bases clipped from V and 3 bases from J, the junction kept 19 bases outside the gene matches. CDR3 in amino acids: CARSLGWGLEGDYNEQFF. The DNA for the CDR3 is TGTGCCAGGAGTTTGGGATGGGGACTAGAGGGAGACTACAATGAGCAGTTCTTC.

Regarding this clonotype: The conserved final phenylalanine or tryptophan is absent from the CDR3, which likely points to a read error. This sequence joins TRBV11-2 and TRBJ2-2; weak D call: TRBD2 (5 bases). V was shortened by 5 bases and J by 7 bases, with 20 bases between the two germline ends. Germline V CDR1 and CDR2: SGHAT, FQNNGV. This CDR3 is built from 16 residues. CDR3 nucleotides: TGTGCCAGCAGCCCACGGGCGATCGGGATATTCGGGGAGCTGTTTTAT. It codes for CASSPRAIGIFGELFY.

Concerning this clonotype: One junction end does not reproduce the germline sequence, and a read error may be involved. The rearrangement uses TRBV10-1 and TRBJ2-7, with 7 positions matching TRBD1. CDR1 and CDR2 (germline): WNHNN, SYGVQD (reference sequence). This CDR3 is built from 14 residues. This CDR3 is CASSGTGASYVQYF. The DNA of the CDR3 is TGCGCCAGCAGTGGGACAGGCGCCTCCTACGTGCAGTATTTC.

Regarding this clonotype: A much more abundant neighbour one base away suggests this may be a read error. The chain carries TRBV5-1 and TRBJ1-4; 8 bases fit TRBD1. With V trimmed by 6 bases and J by 5 bases, 9 bases remained unmatched. The CDR3 spans 15 residues. Germline V gene lookup returns CDR1 SGHRS and CDR2 YFSETQ. The CDR3 nucleotides are TGCGCCAGCACCCGGACAGGGTGCATCAATGAAAAACTGTTTTTT. As protein: CASTRTGCINEKLFF.

The chain recombines TRBV6-1 with TRBJ1-2; 8 nucleotides line up with TRBD1. The CDR3 spans 14 residues. Germline V gene data show CDR1 as MNHNS and CDR2 as SASEGT. With 10 bases clipped from V and 3 bases from J, the junction kept 10 bases outside the gene matches. CDR3 sequence: CATLMTGEDYGYTF. CDR3 nucleotides: TGTGCCACCCTCATGACAGGGGAGGACTATGGCTACACCTTC.

The sample holds a few counts of this clonotype. The gene calls are TRBV11-2 and TRBJ2-1, with 11 bases matching TRBD2. Per germline, CDR1 SGHAT and CDR2 FQNNGV. V dropped 3 bases and J dropped 6; count of bases not matched to a gene: 7. The CDR3 covers 16 residues. Here the CDR3 reads CASSFQLAGDFNEQFF. In nucleotides, the CDR3 is TGTGCCAGCAGCTTTCAACTAGCGGGAGACTTCAATGAGCAGTTCTTC.

At least ten counts were recorded for this clonotype. The chain employs TRBV5-1 and TRBJ2-5; D gene unclear. Trimming took 3 bases from V and 7 from J, leaving 13 bases between them. This CDR3 comprises 13 residues. Germline-derived CDR1 and CDR2 are SGHRS and YFSETQ. The CDR3: CASSSKQDGTQYF. CDR3 sequence (DNA): TGCGCCAGCAGCTCGAAGCAAGACGGGACCCAGTACTTC.

This clonotype was observed once. A read error may account for a junction end that differs from germline. The rearrangement uses TRBV11-2 and TRBJ1-2; D possibly corresponds to TRBD1 (6 bases). Germline-derived CDR1 and CDR2 are SGHAT and FQNNGV. CDR3 length equals 14 residues. CDR3: CASRERDTAYGYTF. CDR3 in DNA: TGTGCCAGCAGAGAGAGGGACACCGCATATGGCTACACGTTC.

Details on this clonotype: Lacking the conserved final phenylalanine or tryptophan, this CDR3 likely reflects a read error. The chain carries TRBV30 and TRBJ2-5; D is unresolved. This CDR3 spans 13 amino acids. The germline CDR1 and CDR2 sequences are GTSNPN and SVGIG (reference sequence). The V end lost 0 bases, the J end lost 4 bases, and 9 bases lay between the germline ends. The CDR3 nucleotides read TGTGCCTGGAGTGTACCCCCAGGAGAGACCCAGTACTTA. Translated, it gives CAWSVPPGETQYL.

This chain uses TRBV10-1 with TRBJ2-5; D might be TRBD1 (6 bases). Germline V CDR1 and CDR2: WNHNN, SYGVQD (reference sequence). Trimming took 6 bases from V and 2 from J, leaving 13 bases between them. This CDR3 is built from 14 residues. The CDR3 sequence: CASSIGTTQETQYF. Here the CDR3 DNA reads TGCGCCAGCAGCATCGGGACAACTCAAGAGACCCAGTACTTC.

V and J are TRBV29-1 and TRBJ2-5, with TRBD2 matching 7 bases. Germline V CDR1 and CDR2: SQVTM, ANQGSEA. The CDR3 has 13 amino acids. The DNA of the CDR3 is TGCAGTGTTAATGGGAGGGCCGCTGAGACCCAGTACTTC. Its protein is CSVNGRAAETQYF.

A note on this clonotype: In this CDR3 the conserved last residue, phenylalanine or tryptophan, is missing, so a read error is likely. The chain has TRBV12-3 or TRBV12-4 and TRBJ2-7, with D possibly being TRBD2 (5 bases). The CDR3 spans 12 residues. The CDR3 loop reads CANSTGAYEQYL. DNA of the CDR3: TGTGCCAACAGTACCGGGGCCTACGAGCAGTACTTA.

DNA for the CDR3: TGTGCCAGCAGGACCTTACGGGGGCCGTACTACGAGCAGTACTTC. It encodes CASRTLRGPYYEQYF. The J gene is TRBJ2-7, the V gene TRBV6-5, with D possibly called TRBD1 or TRBD2 (6 bases each). Germline lookup yields CDR1 MNHEY and CDR2 SVGAGI. Trimming took 6 bases from V and 3 from J, leaving 18 bases between them. The CDR3 sequence is 15 residues long.

As for this clonotype: The conserved phenylalanine or tryptophan normally closing the CDR3 is absent here, so this likely arose from a read error. V usage is TRBV11-2 and J usage is TRBJ2-4; D possibly corresponds to TRBD1 (7 bases). The germline V gene has CDR1 SGHAT and CDR2 FQNNGV. The CDR3 runs 13 residues. As DNA, the CDR3 is TGTGCCAACAGCTTTCAGGGGGGAACGGTTCAGTACCTC. Protein: CANSFQGGTVQYL.

Turning to this clonotype: Sequence at one end of the junction differs from germline and may be a read error. The chain is built from TRBV10-3 and TRBJ2-7, with 11 bases aligning to TRBD2. Germline lookup yields CDR1 ENHRY and CDR2 SYGVKD. This CDR3 comprises 15 residues. The CDR3 DNA reads as TGTGCCATCACCATTGGGACTAGCGGTACCTACGAACAGTACTTC. This gives the protein CAITIGTSGTYEQYF.

Of note for this clonotype: A clone one base away is much larger, so this may be a read error. The chain recombines TRBV28 with TRBJ2-5, with 10 bases fitting TRBD2. This CDR3 is 15 amino acids long. Germline V gene sequence: CDR1 MDHEN, CDR2 SYDVKM. V trimming: 6 bases; J trimming: 9 bases; junction bases outside the gene matches: 13. The CDR3 region has the DNA TGTGCCAGCAGCTACGGGGGACTAGCGTTAGCGGCCCAGTACTTC. Its protein is CASSYGGLALAAQYF.